This T cell receptor beta chain comes out of a study of T cells in Graves' hyperthyroidism and ophthalmopathy. In the study overall: Peripheral blood was acquired at first diagnosis, ahead of any therapy whatsoever. The study's findings and limits: In the blood, most expanded thyroid clonotypes above 0.001 appeared as well.

Uncontrolled infection, other autoimmune disease, pregnancy or lactation excluded patients. The authors obtained PBMCs from over 7.5 ml of fresh peripheral blood. Germline loops: CDR1 MNHEY, CDR2 SVGEGT. The CDR3 extends over 13 amino acids. Researchers took RNA transcripts and amplified the TCR beta CDR3 regions from them. Primed by the HTBI set, a first-round RT-PCR was run on the TCR CDR3. A single record per CDR3 protein comes from TCRdb applying MiXCR to the multiplex PCR reads. The sample lists a few hundred thousand distinct CDR3 sequences; roughly 16% were seen once. This clonotype was counted only a few times. Its target is not known. This may come from a read error, since a much larger clone is one base off.

The sample comprised blood. The J gene is TRBJ2-7, the V gene TRBV6-2 or TRBV6-3; no clear D. The receptor's source is a woman in her 30s with Graves' ophthalmopathy. This CDR3 reads CASSRVGGREQCF. DNA for the CDR3: TGTGCCAGCAGTAGGGTGGGTGGGCGCGAGCAGTGCTTC.